This T cell receptor beta chain was captured in a study of response to subunit inactivated influenza vaccine. Study findings and constraints: Few new T cells, the authors suggested, are recruited by each seasonal influenza vaccination.

Each CDR3 protein is one row after TCRdb ran MiXCR on the RT-PCR reads. The sample consists of 450,000 to 600,000 distinct CDR3 sequences, under 9% of them appearing once. This clonotype was observed many times. Its matching antigen is unknown. Per the germline V gene, CDR1 is LGHDT and CDR2 is YNNKEL (reference sequence). This CDR3 spans 15 amino acids. V was shortened by 0 bases and J by 3 bases, with 6 bases between the two germline ends. The receptor's source is a man aged 50 to 69 who received an inactivated influenza vaccine. The sample was PBMCs from blood, taken around 25 months after vaccination. The J gene is TRBJ1-6, the V gene TRBV3-1; no reliable D call. CDR3 region: CASSQDAIYNSPLHF. The CDR3 DNA reads TGTGCCAGCAGCCAAGATGCCATCTATAATTCACCCCTCCACTTT.